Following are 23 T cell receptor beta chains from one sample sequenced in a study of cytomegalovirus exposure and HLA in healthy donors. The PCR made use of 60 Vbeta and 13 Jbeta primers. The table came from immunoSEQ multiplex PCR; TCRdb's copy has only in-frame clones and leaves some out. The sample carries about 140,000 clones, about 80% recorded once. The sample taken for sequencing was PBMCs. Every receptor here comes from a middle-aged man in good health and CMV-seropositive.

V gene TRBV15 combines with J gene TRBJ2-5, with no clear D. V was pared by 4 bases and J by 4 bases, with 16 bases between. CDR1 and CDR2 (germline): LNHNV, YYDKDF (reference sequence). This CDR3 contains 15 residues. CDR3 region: CATSMVVYRRETQYF. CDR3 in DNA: TGTGCCACCAGCATGGTGGTTTACAGAAGAGAGACCCAGTACTTC.

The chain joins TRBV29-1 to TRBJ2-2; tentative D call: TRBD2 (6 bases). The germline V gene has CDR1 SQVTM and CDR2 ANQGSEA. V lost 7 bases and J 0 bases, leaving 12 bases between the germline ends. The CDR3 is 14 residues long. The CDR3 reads CSGRLEANTGELFF. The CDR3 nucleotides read TGCAGCGGTCGACTAGAGGCGAACACCGGGGAGCTGTTTTTT.

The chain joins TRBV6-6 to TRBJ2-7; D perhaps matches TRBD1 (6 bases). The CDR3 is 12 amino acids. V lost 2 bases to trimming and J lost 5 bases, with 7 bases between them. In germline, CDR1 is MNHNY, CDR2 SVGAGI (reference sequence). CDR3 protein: CASSYRTDEQYF. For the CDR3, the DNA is TGTGCCAGCAGTTACAGGACAGACGAGCAGTACTTC.

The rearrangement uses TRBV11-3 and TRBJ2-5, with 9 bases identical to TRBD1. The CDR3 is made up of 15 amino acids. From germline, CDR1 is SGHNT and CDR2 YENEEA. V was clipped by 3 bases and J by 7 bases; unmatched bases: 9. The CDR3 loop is CASSFPGQGILTQYF. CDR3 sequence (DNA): TGTGCCAGCAGCTTCCCGGGACAGGGAATATTGACCCAGTACTTC.

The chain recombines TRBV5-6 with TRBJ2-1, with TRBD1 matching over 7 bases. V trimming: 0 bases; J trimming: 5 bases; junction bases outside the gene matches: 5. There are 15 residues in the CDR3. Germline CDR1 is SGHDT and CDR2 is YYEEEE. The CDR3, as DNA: TGTGCCAGCAGCTTGGTCTCAGGGGGACACAATGAGCAGTTCTTC. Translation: CASSLVSGGHNEQFF.

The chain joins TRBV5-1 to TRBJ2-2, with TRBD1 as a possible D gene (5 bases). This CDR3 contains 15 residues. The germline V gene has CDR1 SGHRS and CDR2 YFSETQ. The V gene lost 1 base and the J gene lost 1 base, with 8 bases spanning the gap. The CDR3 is CASSLYGQNTGELFF. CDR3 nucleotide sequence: TGCGCCAGCAGCTTGTATGGACAGAACACCGGGGAGCTGTTTTTT.

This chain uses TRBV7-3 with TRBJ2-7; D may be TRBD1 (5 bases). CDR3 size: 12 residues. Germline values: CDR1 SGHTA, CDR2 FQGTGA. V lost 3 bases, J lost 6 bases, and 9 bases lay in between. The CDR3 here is CASSFGQGEQYF. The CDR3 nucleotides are TGTGCCAGCAGCTTCGGACAAGGCGAGCAGTACTTC.

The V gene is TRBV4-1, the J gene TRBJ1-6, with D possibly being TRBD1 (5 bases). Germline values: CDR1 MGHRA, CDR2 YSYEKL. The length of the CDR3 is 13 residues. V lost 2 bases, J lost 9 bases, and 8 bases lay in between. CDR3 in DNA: TGCGCCAGCAGCCAAAGGGACTCTTCACCCCTCCACTTT. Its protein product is CASSQRDSSPLHF.

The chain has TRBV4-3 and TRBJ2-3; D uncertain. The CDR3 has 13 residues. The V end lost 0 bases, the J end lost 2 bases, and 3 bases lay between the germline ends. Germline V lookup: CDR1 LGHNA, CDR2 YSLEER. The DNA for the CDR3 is TGCGCCAGCAGCCAAGACTACACAGATACGCAGTATTTT. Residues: CASSQDYTDTQYF.

The CDR3 sequence: CASSMSGGRLNTQYF. The CDR3 region has the DNA TGTGCCAGCAGCATGAGCGGTGGTCGACTGAATACGCAGTATTTT. The rearrangement joins TRBV7-3 to TRBJ2-3, with D possibly TRBD2 on 5 matching bases. This CDR3 comprises 15 residues. Trimming shortened V by 5 bases and J by 7 bases, and 19 bases separated the two germline ends. Germline V lookup: CDR1 SGHTA, CDR2 FQGTGA.

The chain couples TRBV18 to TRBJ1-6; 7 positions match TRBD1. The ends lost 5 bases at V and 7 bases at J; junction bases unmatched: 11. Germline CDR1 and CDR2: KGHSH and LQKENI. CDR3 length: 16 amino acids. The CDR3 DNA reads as TGTGCCAGCTCATCTTCCCTCCGGGACAGCAATTCACCCCTCCACTTT. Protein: CASSSSLRDSNSPLHF.

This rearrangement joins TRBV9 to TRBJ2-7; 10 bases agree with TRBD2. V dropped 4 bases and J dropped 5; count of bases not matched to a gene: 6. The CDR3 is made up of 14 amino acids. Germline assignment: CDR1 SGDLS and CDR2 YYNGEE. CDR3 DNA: TGTGCCAGCAGCCCCAGCGGGGGGGCTAACGAGCAGTACTTC. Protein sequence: CASSPSGGANEQYF.

The DNA for the CDR3 is TGTGCCAGCAAAGGGTCTCTTGACAGGGGAACCTACGAGCAGTACTTC. This codes for CASKGSLDRGTYEQYF. The chain employs TRBV7-3 and TRBJ2-7; TRBD1 agrees at 8 bases. J was trimmed by 2 bases and V by 7 bases; bases with no gene match: 13. Germline CDR1 SGHTA, CDR2 FQGTGA. This CDR3 comprises 16 residues.

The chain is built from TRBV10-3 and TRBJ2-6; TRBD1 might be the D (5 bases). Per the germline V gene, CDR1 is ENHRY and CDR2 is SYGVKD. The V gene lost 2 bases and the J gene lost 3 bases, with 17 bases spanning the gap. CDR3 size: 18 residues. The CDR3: CAISEGRGPPFGANVLTF. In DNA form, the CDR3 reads TGTGCCATCAGTGAGGGAAGGGGCCCGCCCTTTGGGGCCAACGTCCTGACTTTC.

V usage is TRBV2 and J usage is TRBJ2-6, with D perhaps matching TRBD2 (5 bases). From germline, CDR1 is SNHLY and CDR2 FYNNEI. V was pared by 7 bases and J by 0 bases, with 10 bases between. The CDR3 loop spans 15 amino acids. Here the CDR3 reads CASKGLFSGANVLTF. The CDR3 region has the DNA TGTGCCAGCAAAGGACTCTTCTCTGGGGCCAACGTCCTGACTTTC.

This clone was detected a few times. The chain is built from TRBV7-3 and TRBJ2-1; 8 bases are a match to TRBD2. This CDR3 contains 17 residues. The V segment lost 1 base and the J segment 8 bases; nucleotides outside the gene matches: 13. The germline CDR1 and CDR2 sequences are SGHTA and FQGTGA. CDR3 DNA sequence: TGTGCCAGCAGCTTAAGCGGGGGTAGCGGGGCAGTAGATGAGCAGTTCTTC. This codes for CASSLSGGSGAVDEQFF.

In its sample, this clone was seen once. This CDR3 reads CASSDYGGEAFF. Here the CDR3 DNA reads TGTGCCAGCAGTGACTACGGGGGTGAAGCTTTCTTT. This rearrangement joins TRBV25-1 to TRBJ1-1, with a weak D call TRBD1 (5 bases). Trimming pared 3 bases from V and 7 bases from J, leaving 9 bases between. In germline, CDR1 is MGHDK, CDR2 SYGVNS. The CDR3 runs to 12 residues.

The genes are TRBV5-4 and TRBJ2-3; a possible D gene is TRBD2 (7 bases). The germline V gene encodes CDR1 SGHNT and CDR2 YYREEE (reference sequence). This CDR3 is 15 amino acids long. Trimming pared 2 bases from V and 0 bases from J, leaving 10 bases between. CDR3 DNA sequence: TGTGCCAGCAGCTTTGGGGGGGGCAGCACAGATACGCAGTATTTT. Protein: CASSFGGGSTDTQYF.

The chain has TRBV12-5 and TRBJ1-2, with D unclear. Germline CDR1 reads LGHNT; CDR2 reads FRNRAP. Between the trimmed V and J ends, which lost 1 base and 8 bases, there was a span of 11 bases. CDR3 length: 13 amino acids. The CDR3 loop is CASGLGRLKGYTF. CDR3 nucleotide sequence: TGTGCTAGTGGTTTGGGCAGGCTTAAAGGCTACACCTTC.

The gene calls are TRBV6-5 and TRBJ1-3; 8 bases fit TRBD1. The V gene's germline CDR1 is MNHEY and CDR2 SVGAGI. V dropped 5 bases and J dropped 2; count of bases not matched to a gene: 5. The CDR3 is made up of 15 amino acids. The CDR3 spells CASSTGTGAGNTIYF. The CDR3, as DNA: TGTGCCAGCAGTACCGGGACAGGAGCTGGAAACACCATATATTTT.

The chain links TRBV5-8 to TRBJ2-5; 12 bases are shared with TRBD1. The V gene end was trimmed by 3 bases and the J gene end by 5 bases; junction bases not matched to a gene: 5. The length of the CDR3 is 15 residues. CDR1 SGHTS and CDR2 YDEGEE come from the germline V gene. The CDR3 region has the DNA TGTGCCAGCAGCTGGGGGACAGGGGGCAGGGAGACCCAGTACTTC. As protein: CASSWGTGGRETQYF.

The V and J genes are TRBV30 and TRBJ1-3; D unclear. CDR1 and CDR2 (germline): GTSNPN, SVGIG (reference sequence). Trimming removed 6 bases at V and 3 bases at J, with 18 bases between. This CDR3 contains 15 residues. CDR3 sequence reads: CACKAIAGGGNTIYF. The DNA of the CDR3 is TGTGCCTGCAAGGCGATTGCCGGAGGTGGAAACACCATATATTTT.

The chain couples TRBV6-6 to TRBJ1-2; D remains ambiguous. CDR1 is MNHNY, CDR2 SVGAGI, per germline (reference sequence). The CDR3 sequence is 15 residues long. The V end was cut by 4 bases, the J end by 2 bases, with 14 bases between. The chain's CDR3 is CASSSPGSLNYGYTF. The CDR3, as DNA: TGTGCCAGCAGTTCCCCGGGATCCTTGAACTATGGCTACACCTTC.